The sequence of this T cell receptor (beta chain) was determined in a study of T cells expressing NK-cell markers (dated by TCRdb to 2020 to 2021). For context, the study as a whole: TCR beta-chain repertoires were profiled in sorted CD3+CD56+NKG2C+, CD3+CD56+NKG2C- and CD3+CD56-NKG2C+ T-cell subsets from several donors. Seven of the eight sequenced donors were HCMV-seropositive and one was HCMV-seronegative. All eight donors whose samples were sequenced were randomly selected healthy volunteers, three of them men and five women. Illumina HiSeq 2000/2500, MiSeq or NextSeq was used to sequence libraries as 2 x 150 bp reads. Results and caveats for the whole study, not just this receptor: For more than 5 donors, the dominant CD3+CD56+NKG2C+ clonotypes were among the top 10 CD8+ clonotypes and accounted for about 1.0-7.5% of CD8+ T cells. Those dominant clonotypes were again the most abundant among CD3+CD56-NKG2C+ cells in a few donors, at about 25-65%. Whether the expanded NKG2C-expressing T cell clones were specific for HCMV antigens remained unclear.

The CDR3 covers 15 residues, taking in both the cysteine and the phenylalanine. The DNA sequence is not available. In the germline V gene, CDR1 corresponds to LGHNA and CDR2 to YSLEER. Data came from an Illumina HiSeq 2000. 5'RACE template switching, by which a universal primer site and unique molecular identifiers were added, was used to make TCR beta cDNA libraries. Priming for cDNA synthesis came from the TCR beta constant segment, and two successive PCR amplification steps followed. Turning to the authors' computational methods: MIGEC handled demultiplexing of the reads and grouping by UMI, while MiTCR was used to assemble and quantify clonotypes. To exclude erroneous sequences, any TCR cDNA sequence not supported by at least two reads was discarded. The tcR package was used for downstream repertoire analysis, with clonotypes matched between fractions based on CDR3 nucleotide sequence plus V segment. VDJmatch was used to annotate antigen specificity against VDJdb, with one amino acid substitution allowed in CDR3. After reprocessing by TCRdb, each CDR3 protein sequence is one entry, and no DNA is given. V and J calls and clone size were set by TCRdb, not the authors. The record for this sample contains over 13,000 distinct CDR3 sequences. The ten biggest clones cover around 50% of the sample.

Turning to this clonotype: There is no known antigen for this receptor.

HCMV-specific IgG was detected in serum with a commercial ELISA kit to determine HCMV serostatus. Peripheral blood mononuclear cells were isolated from blood by Ficoll density gradient centrifugation. The rearranged chain carries TRBV4-3 and TRBJ2-6. The sample consisted of blood T cells: a sorted CD56 or NKG2C T cell subset, CD4+ or CD8+ T cells, or bulk PBMC T cells (not recorded which). This receptor was taken from a man aged 18-70 years in good health. The encoded CDR3 is CASSQDIVTSNVLTF.